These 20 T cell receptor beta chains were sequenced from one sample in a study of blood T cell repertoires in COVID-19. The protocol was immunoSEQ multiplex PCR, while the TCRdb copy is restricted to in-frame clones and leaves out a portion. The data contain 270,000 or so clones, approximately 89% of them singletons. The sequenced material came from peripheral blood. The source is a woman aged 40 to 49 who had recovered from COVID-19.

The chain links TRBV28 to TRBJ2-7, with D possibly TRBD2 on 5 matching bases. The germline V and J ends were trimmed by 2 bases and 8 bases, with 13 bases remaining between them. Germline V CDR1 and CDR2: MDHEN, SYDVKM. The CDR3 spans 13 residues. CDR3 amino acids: CASSLQPDGKQYV. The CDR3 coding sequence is TGTGCCAGCAGTTTACAACCAGACGGGAAGCAGTACGTC.

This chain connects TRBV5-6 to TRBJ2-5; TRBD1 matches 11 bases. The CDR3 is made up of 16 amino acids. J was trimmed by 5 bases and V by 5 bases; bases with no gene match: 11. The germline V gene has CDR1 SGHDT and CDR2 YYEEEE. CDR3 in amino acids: CASSSRTGGFWETQYF. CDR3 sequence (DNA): TGTGCCAGCAGTTCGAGGACAGGGGGCTTTTGGGAGACCCAGTACTTC.

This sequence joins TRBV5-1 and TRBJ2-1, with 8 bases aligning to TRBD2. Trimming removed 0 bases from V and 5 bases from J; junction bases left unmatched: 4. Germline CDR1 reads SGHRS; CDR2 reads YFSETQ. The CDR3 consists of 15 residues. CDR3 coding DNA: TGCGCCAGCAGCTTGGAGCGGGAGCTCCACAATGAGCAGTTCTTC. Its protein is CASSLERELHNEQFF.

The CDR3 region is CASSRGGDGELFF. The CDR3 nucleotides read TGTGCCAGCAGCCGCGGGGGGGACGGGGAGCTGTTTTTT. V usage is TRBV7-2 and J usage is TRBJ2-2; 9 nucleotides line up with TRBD2. Unmatched junction bases numbered 2, after V lost 5 bases and J lost 7 bases. Germline values: CDR1 SGHTA, CDR2 FQGNSA. This CDR3 is built from 13 residues.

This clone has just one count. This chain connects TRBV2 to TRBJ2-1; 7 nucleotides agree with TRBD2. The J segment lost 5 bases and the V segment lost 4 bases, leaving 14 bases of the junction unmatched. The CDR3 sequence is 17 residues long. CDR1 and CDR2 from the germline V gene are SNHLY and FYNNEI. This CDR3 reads CASSGTLASITDNEQFF. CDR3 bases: TGTGCCAGCAGTGGTACACTAGCGTCGATTACCGACAATGAGCAGTTCTTC.

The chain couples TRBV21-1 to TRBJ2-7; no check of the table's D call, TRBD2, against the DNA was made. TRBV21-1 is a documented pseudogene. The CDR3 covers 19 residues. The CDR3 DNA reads TGTGCCAGCAGCAAAGTCGGGATTTTGGGAGGGGCTCAGGCCTACGAGCAGTACGTC. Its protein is CASSKVGILGGAQAYEQYV.

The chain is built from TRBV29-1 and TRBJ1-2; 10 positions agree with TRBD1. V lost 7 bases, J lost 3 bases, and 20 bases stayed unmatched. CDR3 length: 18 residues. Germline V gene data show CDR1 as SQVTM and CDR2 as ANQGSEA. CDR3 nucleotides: TGCAGCGCGCCCGAGGGGAATCCGGGACAGGGGCAGCACTATGGCTACACCTTC. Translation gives CSAPEGNPGQGQHYGYTF. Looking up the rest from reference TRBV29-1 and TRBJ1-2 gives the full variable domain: SAVISQKPSRDICQRGTSLTIQCQVDSQVTMMFWYRQQPGQSLTLIATANQGSEATYESGFVIDKFPISRPNLTFSTLTVSNMSPEDSSIYLCSAPEGNPGQGQHYGYTFGSGTRLTVV.

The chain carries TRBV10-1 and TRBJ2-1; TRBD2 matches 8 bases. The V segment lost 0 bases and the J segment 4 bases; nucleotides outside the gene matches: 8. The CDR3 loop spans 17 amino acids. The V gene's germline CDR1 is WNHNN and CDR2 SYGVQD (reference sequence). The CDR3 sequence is CASSESVTGGFYNEQFF. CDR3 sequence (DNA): TGCGCCAGCAGTGAGTCAGTGACGGGGGGGTTTTACAATGAGCAGTTCTTC.

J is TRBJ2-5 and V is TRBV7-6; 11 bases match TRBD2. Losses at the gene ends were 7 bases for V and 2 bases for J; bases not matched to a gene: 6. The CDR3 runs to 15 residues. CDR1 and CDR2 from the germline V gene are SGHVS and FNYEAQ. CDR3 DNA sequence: TGTGCCAGCAACGAAATAGCGGGGGGGCAAGAGACCCAGTACTTC. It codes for CASNEIAGGQETQYF. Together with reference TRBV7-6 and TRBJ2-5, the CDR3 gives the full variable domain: GAGVSQSPRYKVTKRGQDVALRCDPISGHVSLYWYRQALGQGPEFLTYFNYEAQQDKSGLPNDRFSAERPEGSISTLTIQRTEQRDSAMYRCASNEIAGGQETQYFGPGTRLLVL.

The CDR3 region has the DNA TGTGGTACAAGACACGCGGGGGGGCCAGAGACCCAGTACTTC. Translation gives CGTRHAGGPETQYF. The V and J genes are TRBV7-9 and TRBJ2-5; 9 bases align to TRBD2. Germline values: CDR1 SEHNR, CDR2 FQNEAQ (reference sequence). This CDR3 spans 14 amino acids. Full variable domain (missing parts from reference TRBV7-9 and TRBJ2-5): DTGVSQNPRHKITKRGQNVTFRCDPISEHNRLYWYRQTLGQGPEFLTYFQNEAQLEKSRLLSDRFSAERPKGSFSTLEIQRTEQGDSAMYLCGTRHAGGPETQYFGPGTRLLVL.

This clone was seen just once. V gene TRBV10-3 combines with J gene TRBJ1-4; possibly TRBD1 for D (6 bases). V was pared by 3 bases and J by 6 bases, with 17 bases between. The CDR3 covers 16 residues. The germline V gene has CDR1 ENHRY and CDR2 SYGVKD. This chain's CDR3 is CAISDSSGALHEKLFF. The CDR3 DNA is TGTGCCATCAGTGACTCTTCAGGGGCGTTACATGAAAAACTGTTTTTT.

In DNA form, the CDR3 reads TGTGCCAGTACCAACCTCCGGGACTACACCGGGGAGCTGTTTTTT. Amino acid sequence: CASTNLRDYTGELFF. The rearrangement links TRBV19 to TRBJ2-2; TRBD2 is a possible D gene (6 bases). V was cut by 7 bases and J by 3 bases, with 15 bases left in between. The germline V gene encodes CDR1 LNHDA and CDR2 SQIVND (reference sequence). The CDR3 is 15 amino acids.

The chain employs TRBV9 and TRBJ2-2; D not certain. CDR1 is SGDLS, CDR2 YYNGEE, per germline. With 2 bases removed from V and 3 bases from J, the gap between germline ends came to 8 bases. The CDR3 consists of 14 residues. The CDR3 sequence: CASSVSQYTGELFF. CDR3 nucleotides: TGTGCCAGCAGCGTTTCACAGTACACCGGGGAGCTGTTTTTT.

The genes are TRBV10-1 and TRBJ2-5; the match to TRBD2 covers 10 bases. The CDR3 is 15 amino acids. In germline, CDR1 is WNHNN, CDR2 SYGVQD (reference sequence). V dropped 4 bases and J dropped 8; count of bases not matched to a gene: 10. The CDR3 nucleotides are TGCGCCAGCAGTGTGGACCTAGCGGGAGTTGATACCCAGTACTTC. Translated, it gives CASSVDLAGVDTQYF.

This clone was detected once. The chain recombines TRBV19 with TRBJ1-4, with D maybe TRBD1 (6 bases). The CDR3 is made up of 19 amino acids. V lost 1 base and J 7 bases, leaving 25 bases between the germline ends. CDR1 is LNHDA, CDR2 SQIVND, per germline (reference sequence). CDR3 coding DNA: TGTGCCAGTAGTATAGGGGAAAATTGGGGTCAGGGGTTGACTGAAAAACTGTTTTTT. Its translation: CASSIGENWGQGLTEKLFF.

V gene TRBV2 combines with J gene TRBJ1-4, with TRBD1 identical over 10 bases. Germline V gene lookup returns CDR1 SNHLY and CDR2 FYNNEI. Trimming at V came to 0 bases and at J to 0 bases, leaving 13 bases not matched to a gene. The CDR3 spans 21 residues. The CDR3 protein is CASSEALWDRGLGATNEKLFF. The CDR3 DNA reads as TGTGCCAGCAGTGAAGCGCTCTGGGACAGGGGTTTAGGTGCAACTAATGAAAAACTGTTTTTT.

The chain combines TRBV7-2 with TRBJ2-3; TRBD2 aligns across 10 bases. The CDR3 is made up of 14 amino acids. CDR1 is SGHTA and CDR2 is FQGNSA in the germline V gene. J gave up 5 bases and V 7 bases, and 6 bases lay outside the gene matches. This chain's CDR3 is CASILAGGVDTQYF. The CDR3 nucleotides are TGTGCCAGCATTTTAGCGGGAGGCGTAGATACGCAGTATTTT. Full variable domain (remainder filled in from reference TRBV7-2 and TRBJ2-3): GAGVSQSPSNKVTEKGKDVELRCDPISGHTALYWYRQSLGQGLEFLIYFQGNSAPDKSGLPSDRFSAERTGGSVSTLTIQRTQQEDSAVYLCASILAGGVDTQYFGPGTRLTVL.

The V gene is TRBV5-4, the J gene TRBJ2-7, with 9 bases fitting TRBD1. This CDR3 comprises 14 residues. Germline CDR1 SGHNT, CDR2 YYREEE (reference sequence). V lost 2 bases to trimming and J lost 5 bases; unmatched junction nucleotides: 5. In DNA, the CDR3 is TGTGCCAGCAGCTTCGGACAGGGGAGGGACGAGCAGTACTTC. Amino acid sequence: CASSFGQGRDEQYF.

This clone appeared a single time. The CDR3 sequence is CASRSEYTGELFF. The CDR3 DNA reads TGTGCCAGTAGATCCGAGTACACCGGGGAGCTGTTTTTT. This chain links TRBV5-6 with TRBJ2-2; D not certain. The length of the CDR3 is 13 residues. CDR1 and CDR2 from the germline V gene are SGHDT and YYEEEE. The V end was cut by 8 bases, the J end by 3 bases, with 11 bases between.

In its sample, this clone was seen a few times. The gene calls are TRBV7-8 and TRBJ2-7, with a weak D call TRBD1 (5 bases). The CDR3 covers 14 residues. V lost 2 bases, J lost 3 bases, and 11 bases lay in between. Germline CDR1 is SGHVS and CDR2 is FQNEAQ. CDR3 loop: CASSLKRDSYEQYV. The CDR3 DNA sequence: TGTGCCAGCAGCTTAAAGCGAGACAGCTACGAGCAGTACGTC.